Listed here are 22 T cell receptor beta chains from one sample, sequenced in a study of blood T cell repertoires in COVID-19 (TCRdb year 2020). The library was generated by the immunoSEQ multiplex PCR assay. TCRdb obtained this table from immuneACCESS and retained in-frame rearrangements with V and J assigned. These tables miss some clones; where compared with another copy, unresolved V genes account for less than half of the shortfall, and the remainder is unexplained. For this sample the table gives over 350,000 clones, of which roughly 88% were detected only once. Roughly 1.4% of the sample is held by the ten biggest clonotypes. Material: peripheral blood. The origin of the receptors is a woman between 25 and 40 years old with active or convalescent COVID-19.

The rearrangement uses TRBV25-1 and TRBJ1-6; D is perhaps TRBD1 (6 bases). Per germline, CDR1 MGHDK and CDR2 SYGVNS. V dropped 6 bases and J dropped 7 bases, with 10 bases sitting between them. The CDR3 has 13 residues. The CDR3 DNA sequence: TGTGCCAGCAGACAGGGTTCGAATTCACCCCTCCACTTT. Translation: CASRQGSNSPLHF.

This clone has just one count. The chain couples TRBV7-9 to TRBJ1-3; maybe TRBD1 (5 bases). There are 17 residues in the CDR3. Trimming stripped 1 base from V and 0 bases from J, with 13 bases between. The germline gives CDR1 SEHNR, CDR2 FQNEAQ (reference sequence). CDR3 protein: CASSLGTGLLSGNTIYF. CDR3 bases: TGTGCCAGCAGCTTAGGAACAGGACTACTCTCTGGAAACACCATATATTTT. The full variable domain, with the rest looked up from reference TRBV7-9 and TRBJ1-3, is DTGVSQNPRHKITKRGQNVTFRCDPISEHNRLYWYRQTLGQGPEFLTYFQNEAQLEKSRLLSDRFSAERPKGSFSTLEIQRTEQGDSAMYLCASSLGTGLLSGNTIYFGEGSWLTVV.

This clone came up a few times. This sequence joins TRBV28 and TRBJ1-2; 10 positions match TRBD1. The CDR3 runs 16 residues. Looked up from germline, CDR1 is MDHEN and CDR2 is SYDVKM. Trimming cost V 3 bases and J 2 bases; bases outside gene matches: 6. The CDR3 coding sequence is TGTGCCAGCAGTTTCCCGGGACAGGGGTTGAACTATGGCTACACCTTC. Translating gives CASSFPGQGLNYGYTF.

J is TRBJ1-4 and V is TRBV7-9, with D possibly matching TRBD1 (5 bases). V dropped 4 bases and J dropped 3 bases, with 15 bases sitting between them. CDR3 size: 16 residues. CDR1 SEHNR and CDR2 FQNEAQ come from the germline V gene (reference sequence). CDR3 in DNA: TGTGCCAGCAGCTCCATCGGAGGGGCGGCTAATGAAAAACTGTTTTTT. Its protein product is CASSSIGGAANEKLFF.

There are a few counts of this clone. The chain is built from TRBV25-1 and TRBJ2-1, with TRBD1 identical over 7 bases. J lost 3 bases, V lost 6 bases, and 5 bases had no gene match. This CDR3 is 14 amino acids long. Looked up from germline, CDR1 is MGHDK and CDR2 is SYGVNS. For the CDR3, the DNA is TGTGCCAGCAGGCAGGGGGATATCTACAATGAGCAGTTCTTC. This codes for CASRQGDIYNEQFF. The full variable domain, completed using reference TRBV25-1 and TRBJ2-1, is EADIYQTPRYLVIGTGKKITLECSQTMGHDKMYWYQQDPGMELHLIHYSYGVNSTEKGDLSSESTVSRIRTEHFPLTLESARPSHTSQYLCASRQGDIYNEQFFGPGTRLTVL.

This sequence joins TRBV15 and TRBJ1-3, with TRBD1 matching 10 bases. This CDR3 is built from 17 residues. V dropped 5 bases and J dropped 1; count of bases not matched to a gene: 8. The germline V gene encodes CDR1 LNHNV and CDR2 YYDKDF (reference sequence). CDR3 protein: CATSVHRDRGSGNTIYF. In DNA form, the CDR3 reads TGTGCCACCAGCGTACACCGGGACAGGGGTTCTGGAAACACCATATATTTT.

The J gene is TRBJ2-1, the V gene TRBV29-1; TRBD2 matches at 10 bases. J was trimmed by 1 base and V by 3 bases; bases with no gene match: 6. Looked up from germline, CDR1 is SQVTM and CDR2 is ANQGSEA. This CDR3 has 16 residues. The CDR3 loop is CSVDGSGRASYNEQFF. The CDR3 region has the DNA TGCAGCGTTGATGGGAGCGGGAGGGCGTCCTACAATGAGCAGTTCTTC.

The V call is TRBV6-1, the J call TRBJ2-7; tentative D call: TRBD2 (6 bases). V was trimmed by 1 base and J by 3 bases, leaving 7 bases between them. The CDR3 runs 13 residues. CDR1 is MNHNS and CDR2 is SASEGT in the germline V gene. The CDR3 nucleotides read TGTGCCAGCAGTGAAGGCGGGGTCTACGAGCAGTACTTC. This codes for CASSEGGVYEQYF.

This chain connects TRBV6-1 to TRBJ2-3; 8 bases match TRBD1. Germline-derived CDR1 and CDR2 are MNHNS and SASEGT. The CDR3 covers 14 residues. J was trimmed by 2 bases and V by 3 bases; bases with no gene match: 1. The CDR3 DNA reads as TGTGCCAGCAGTGACAGGGGGCACACAGATACGCAGTATTTT. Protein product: CASSDRGHTDTQYF.

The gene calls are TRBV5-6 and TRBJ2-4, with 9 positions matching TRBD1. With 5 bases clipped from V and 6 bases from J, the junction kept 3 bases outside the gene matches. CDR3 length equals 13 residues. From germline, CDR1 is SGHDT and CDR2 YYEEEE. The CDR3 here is CASSWGQGNIQYF. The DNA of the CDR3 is TGTGCCAGCAGTTGGGGACAGGGAAACATTCAGTACTTC.

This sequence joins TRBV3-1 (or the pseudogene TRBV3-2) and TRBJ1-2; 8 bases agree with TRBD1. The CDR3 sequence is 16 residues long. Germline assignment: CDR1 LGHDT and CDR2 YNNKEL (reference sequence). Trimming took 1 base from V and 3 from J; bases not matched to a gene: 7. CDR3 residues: CASSQVQGEPHYGYTF. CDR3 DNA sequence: TGTGCCAGCAGCCAAGTACAGGGGGAACCTCACTATGGCTACACCTTC.

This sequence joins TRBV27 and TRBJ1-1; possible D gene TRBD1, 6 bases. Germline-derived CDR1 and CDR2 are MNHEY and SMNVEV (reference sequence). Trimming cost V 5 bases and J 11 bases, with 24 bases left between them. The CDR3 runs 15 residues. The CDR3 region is CASSPLVQGSLDAFF. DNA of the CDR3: TGTGCCAGCAGTCCTTTAGTACAGGGATCCCTTGACGCTTTCTTT.

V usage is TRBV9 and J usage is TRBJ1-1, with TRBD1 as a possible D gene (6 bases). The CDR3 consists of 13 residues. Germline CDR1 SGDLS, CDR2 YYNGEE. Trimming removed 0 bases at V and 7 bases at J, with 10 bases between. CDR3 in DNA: TGTGCCAGCAGCGTAGTTGGGGGCGGTGAAGCTTTCTTT. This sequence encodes CASSVVGGGEAFF. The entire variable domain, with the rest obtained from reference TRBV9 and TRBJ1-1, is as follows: DSGVTQTPKHLITATGQRVTLRCSPRSGDLSVYWYQQSLDQGLQFLIQYYNGEERAKGNILERFSAQQFPDLHSELNLSSLELGDSALYFCASSVVGGGEAFFGQGTRLTVV.

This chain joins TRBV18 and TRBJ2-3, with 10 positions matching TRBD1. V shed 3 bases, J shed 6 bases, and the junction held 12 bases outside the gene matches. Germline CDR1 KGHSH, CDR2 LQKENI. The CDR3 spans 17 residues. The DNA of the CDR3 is TGTGCCAGCTCACCCTTCGACTGGGACAGGGGAGGGGATACGCAGTATTTT. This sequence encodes CASSPFDWDRGGDTQYF.

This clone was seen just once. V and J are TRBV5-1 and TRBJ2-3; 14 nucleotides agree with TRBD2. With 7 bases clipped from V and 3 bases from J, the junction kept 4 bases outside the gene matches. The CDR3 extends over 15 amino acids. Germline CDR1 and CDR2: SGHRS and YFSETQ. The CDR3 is CASQGTSGGTDTQYF. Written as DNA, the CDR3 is TGCGCCAGCCAGGGGACTAGCGGGGGAACAGATACGCAGTATTTT.

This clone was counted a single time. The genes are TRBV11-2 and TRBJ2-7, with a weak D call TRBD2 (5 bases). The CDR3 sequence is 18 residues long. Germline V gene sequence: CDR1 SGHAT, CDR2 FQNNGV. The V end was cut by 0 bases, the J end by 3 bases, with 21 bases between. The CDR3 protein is CASSLEIAPQTVVYEQYF. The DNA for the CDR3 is TGTGCCAGCAGCTTAGAGATAGCGCCTCAAACCGTAGTCTACGAGCAGTACTTC.

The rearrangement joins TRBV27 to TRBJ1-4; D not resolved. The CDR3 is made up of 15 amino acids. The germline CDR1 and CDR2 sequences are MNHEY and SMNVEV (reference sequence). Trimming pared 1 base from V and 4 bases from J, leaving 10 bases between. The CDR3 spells CASSLWIGSNEKLFF. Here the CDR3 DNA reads TGTGCCAGCAGTTTATGGATCGGGAGTAATGAAAAACTGTTTTTT. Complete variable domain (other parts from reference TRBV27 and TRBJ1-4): EAQVTQNPRYLITVTGKKLTVTCSQNMNHEYMSWYRQDPGLGLRQIYYSMNVEVTDKGDVPEGYKVSRKEKRNFPLILESPSPNQTSLYFCASSLWIGSNEKLFFGSGTQLSVL.

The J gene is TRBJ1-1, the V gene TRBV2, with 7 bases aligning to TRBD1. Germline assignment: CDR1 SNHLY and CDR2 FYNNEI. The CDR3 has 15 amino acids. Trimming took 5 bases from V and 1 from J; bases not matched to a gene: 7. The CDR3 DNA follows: TGTGCCAGCAGTCCCCAGGGGGACCGGAACACTGAAGCTTTCTTT. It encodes CASSPQGDRNTEAFF.

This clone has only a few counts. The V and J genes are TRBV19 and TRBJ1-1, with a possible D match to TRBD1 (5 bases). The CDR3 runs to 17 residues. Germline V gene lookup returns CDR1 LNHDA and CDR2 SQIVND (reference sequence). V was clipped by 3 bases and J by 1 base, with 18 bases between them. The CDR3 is CASSIVDISSRNTEAFF. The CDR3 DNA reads TGTGCCAGTAGTATCGTGGACATTTCGAGTCGGAACACTGAAGCTTTCTTT.

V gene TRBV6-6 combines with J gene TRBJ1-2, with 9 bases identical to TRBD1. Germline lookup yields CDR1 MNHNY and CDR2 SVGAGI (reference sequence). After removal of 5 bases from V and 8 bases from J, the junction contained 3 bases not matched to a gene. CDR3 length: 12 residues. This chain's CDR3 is CASSTGGAGYTF. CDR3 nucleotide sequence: TGTGCCAGCAGTACAGGGGGCGCAGGCTACACCTTC.

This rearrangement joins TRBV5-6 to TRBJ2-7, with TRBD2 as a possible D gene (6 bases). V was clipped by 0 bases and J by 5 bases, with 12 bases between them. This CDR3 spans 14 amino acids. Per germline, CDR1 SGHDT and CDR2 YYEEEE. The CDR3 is CASSLGQGGDEQYF. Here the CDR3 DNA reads TGTGCCAGCAGCTTGGGGCAGGGAGGCGACGAGCAGTACTTC.

Written as DNA, the CDR3 is TGTGCCAGCAGCCCCGGCCTGGGGGGTTACGAGCAGTACTTC. Its translation: CASSPGLGGYEQYF. The rearrangement links TRBV5-4 to TRBJ2-7, with D tentatively TRBD2 (6 bases). Germline CDR1 and CDR2: SGHNT and YYREEE (reference sequence). This CDR3 spans 14 amino acids. With 4 bases removed from V and 4 bases from J, the gap between germline ends came to 15 bases.